The following is a T cell receptor beta chain sequence with its context. Its antigen is unidentified. Germline values: CDR1 SGHDT, CDR2 YYEEEE. The CDR3 sequence is 12 residues long. After removal of 2 bases from V and 7 bases from J, the junction contained 1 base not matched to a gene. The data derive from a study of OX40 agonist ivuxolimab in advanced cancers. Looking at the study overall: The study enrolled dose-escalation patients with hepatocellular carcinoma, melanoma, renal cell or head and neck cancer.

The study's findings and limits: Some of the lowest clonal expansion was seen in partial responders at 0.1-3.0 mg/kg.

Measured with immunoSEQ multiplex PCR; TCRdb has only the in-frame clones, and not every one. The table shows under 15,000 clones, with 60% to 85% occurring only once. The starting material was CD4+ or CD8+ T cells sorted from blood, obtained in a trial of the OX40 agonist ivuxolimab. The sequence derives from an adult with an advanced solid tumor such as melanoma, head and neck, liver or kidney cancer. This chain joins TRBV5-6 and TRBJ1-1; 8 bases agree with TRBD1. The CDR3 reads CASSFGTGEAFF. In nucleotides, the CDR3 is TGTGCCAGCAGCTTCGGGACAGGTGAAGCTTTCTTT.